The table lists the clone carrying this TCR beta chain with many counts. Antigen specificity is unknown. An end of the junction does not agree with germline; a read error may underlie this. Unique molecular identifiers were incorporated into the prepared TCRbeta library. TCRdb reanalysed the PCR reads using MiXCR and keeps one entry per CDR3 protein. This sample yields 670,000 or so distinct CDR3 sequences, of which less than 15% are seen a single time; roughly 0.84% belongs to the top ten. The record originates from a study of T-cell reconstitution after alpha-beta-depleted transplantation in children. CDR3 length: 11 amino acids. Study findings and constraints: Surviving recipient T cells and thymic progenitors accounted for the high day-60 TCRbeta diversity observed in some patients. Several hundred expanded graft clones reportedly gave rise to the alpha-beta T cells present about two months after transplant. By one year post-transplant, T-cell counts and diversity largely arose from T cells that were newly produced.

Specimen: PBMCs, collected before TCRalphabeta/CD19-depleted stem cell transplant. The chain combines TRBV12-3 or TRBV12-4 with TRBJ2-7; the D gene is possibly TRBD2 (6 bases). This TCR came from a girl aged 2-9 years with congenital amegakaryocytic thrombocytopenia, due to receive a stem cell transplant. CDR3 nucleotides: TGTGCCAGCAGGTGGGGGGACGAACAGTACTTC. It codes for CASRWGDEQYF.